This T cell receptor (beta chain) comes out of a study of technical replicates of blood from a handful of donors. Here immunoSEQ multiplex PCR was the method, and the copy in TCRdb shows in-frame clones only, minus some. The sample has 62,000 or so clones, approximately 89% seen once. Per the germline V gene, CDR1 is LGHNA and CDR2 is YSLEER. V was shortened by 0 bases and J by 0 bases, with 9 bases between the two germline ends. The CDR3 sequence is 16 residues long. The receptor was isolated from a human donor in good health. Some clones in this sample may be carry-over from other donors' samples. The specimen was PBMCs. V gene TRBV4-3 combines with J gene TRBJ1-5; D is unresolved. CDR3 nucleotides: TGCGCCAGCAGCCAAGATAGCGGTTATAGCAATCAGCCCCAGCATTTT. This translates into CASSQDSGYSNQPQHF.